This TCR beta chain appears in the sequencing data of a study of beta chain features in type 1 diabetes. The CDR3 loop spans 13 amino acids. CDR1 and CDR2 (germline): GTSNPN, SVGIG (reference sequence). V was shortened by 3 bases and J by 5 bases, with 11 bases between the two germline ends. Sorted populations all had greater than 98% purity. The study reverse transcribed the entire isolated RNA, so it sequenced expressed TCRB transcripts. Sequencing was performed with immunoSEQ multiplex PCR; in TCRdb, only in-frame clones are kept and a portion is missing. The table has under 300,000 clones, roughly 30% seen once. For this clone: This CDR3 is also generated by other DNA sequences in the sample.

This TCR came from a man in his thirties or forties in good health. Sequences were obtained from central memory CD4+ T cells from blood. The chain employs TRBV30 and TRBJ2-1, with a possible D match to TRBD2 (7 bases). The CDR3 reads CAWRGGHNNEQFF. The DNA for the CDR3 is TGTGCCTGGAGGGGGGGGCACAACAATGAGCAGTTCTTC.